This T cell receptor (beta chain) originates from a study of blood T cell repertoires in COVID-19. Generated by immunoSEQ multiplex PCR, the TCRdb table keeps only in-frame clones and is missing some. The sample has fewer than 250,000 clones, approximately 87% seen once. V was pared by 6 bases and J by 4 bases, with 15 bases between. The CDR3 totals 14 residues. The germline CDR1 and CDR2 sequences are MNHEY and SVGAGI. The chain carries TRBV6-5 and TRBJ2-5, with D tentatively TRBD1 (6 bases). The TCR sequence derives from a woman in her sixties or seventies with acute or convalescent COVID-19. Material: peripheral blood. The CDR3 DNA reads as TGTGCCAGCAGCCAAACGGGACAAGCAGAGACCCAGTACTTC. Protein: CASSQTGQAETQYF.